Detailed here is one TCR beta chain. Its antigen is unidentified. Germline V gene lookup returns CDR1 MDHEN and CDR2 SYDVKM. This CDR3 spans 14 amino acids. With 5 bases clipped from V and 8 bases from J, the junction kept 9 bases outside the gene matches. These data are taken from a study of shared clonotypes between healthy human individuals. Points from the study as a whole: Sharing of clonotypes among donors was expected to vary with sequencing depth.

Profiling relied on immunoSEQ multiplex PCR, and the TCRdb table lists in-frame clones only, not all of them. The sample has a few million clones; 95% are singletons. The sample comprised naive CD4+ T cells sorted from blood. Subset noted: CD45RA+ positively selected. The clonotype was recovered from a young man in good health. This chain joins TRBV28 and TRBJ1-5, with 7 bases fitting TRBD1. The CDR3 coding sequence is TGTGCCAGCAGTCCCTCGGGGACAGAAAAGCCCCAGCATTTT. Protein: CASSPSGTEKPQHF.